The 4 T cell receptor beta chains below all came from one sample that was sequenced in a study of blood T cell repertoires in COVID-19. Here immunoSEQ multiplex PCR was the method, and the copy in TCRdb shows in-frame clones only, minus some. The sample has 200,000 to 250,000 clones; around 91% are singletons. What was sequenced was PBMCs or T cells enriched from blood (not recorded which). The receptor set was obtained from a man aged 25 to 40 who had been exposed to COVID-19.

The rearrangement joins TRBV27 to TRBJ2-1; TRBD2 agrees at 13 bases. V lost 5 bases, J lost 7 bases, and 14 bases stayed unmatched. The CDR3 is made up of 18 amino acids. Per germline, CDR1 MNHEY and CDR2 SMNVEV (reference sequence). This CDR3 is CASSPLPGTSGVGNEQFF. The CDR3, as DNA: TGTGCCAGCAGTCCTTTACCCGGGACTAGCGGGGTGGGAAATGAGCAGTTCTTC.

This chain links TRBV6-2 or TRBV6-3 with TRBJ1-1; unclear D gene. Germline CDR1 and CDR2: MNHEY and SVGEGT. V lost 2 bases and J 3 bases, leaving 13 bases between the germline ends. CDR3 size: 15 residues. CDR3 sequence (DNA): TGTGCCAGCAGTTACATCGGGGATGGGTACACTGAAGCTTTCTTT. The encoded protein is CASSYIGDGYTEAFF.

This sequence joins TRBV4-1 and TRBJ2-1, with 13 bases aligning to TRBD2. The germline V gene encodes CDR1 MGHRA and CDR2 YSYEKL. CDR3 size: 15 residues. Germline trimming cut 7 bases from V and 7 bases from J; bases unmatched to any gene: 7. CDR3 amino acids: CASTLAGGPRNEQFF. The CDR3 bases are TGCGCCAGCACACTAGCGGGGGGGCCTCGGAATGAGCAGTTCTTC.

The chain links TRBV30 to TRBJ1-4; D ambiguous. The CDR3 is made up of 14 amino acids. Trimming removed 0 bases at V and 3 bases at J, with 8 bases between. From germline, CDR1 is GTSNPN and CDR2 SVGIG (reference sequence). CDR3 DNA sequence: TGTGCCTGGAGTGTCGGAGACTCTAATGAAAAACTGTTTTTT. Translation: CAWSVGDSNEKLFF.